Below are 26 T cell receptor beta chains sequenced from a single sample in a study of molecular identifiers for immune sequencing clone quantification. TCRdb processed the PCR reads anew with MiXCR; each CDR3 protein has one entry. The sample lists some 320,000 distinct CDR3 sequences, about 21% occurring once. Sample: naive CD8+ T cells from blood, with Jurkat cell RNA spiked in. Subset reported: FACS-sorted CD8+CD4-CCR7+CD45RA+ naive T cells. These receptors were collected from a human donor in good health. Some libraries in this study had Jurkat cell RNA spiked in.

This clonotype appeared many times. The V and J genes are TRBV5-6 and TRBJ2-1; the match to TRBD1 covers 8 bases. This CDR3 spans 15 amino acids. Germline V CDR1 and CDR2: SGHDT, YYEEEE. Trimming cost V 0 bases and J 4 bases; bases outside gene matches: 3. Here the CDR3 DNA reads TGTGCCAGCAGCTTGGTTGGACAGGGATACAATGAGCAGTTCTTC. Residues: CASSLVGQGYNEQFF.

This clonotype has at least ten counts. The chain recombines TRBV12-3 or TRBV12-4 with TRBJ2-6; D is ambiguous. V shed 3 bases and J shed 0 bases, with 3 bases lying between them. This CDR3 contains 14 residues. The CDR3 region is CASSFSSGANVLTF. DNA for the CDR3: TGTGCCAGCAGTTTCAGCTCTGGGGCCAACGTCCTGACTTTC.

This clonotype came up many times. The CDR3 loop is CSAQDRVFQPQHF. Written as DNA, the CDR3 is TGCAGTGCTCAGGACAGGGTCTTTCAGCCCCAGCATTTT. The V gene is TRBV20-1, the J gene TRBJ1-5, with 8 bases lining up with TRBD1. There are 13 residues in the CDR3. Losses at the gene ends were 5 bases for V and 6 bases for J; bases not matched to a gene: 6. Germline V gene data show CDR1 as DFQATT and CDR2 as SNEGSKA (reference sequence).

This clonotype has only one observation. This may be a read error, as it is one base from a much larger clone. The V call is TRBV9, the J call TRBJ1-5; D is unresolved. The germline V gene has CDR1 SGDLS and CDR2 YYNGEE. The CDR3 sequence is 12 residues long. The CDR3 sequence is CASNVRKEPQHF. CDR3 nucleotides: TGTGCCAGCAACGTACGGAAGGAGCCCCAGCATTTT.

This clonotype has a count of ten or more. The chain employs TRBV4-2 and TRBJ2-3, with 9 bases that match TRBD2. Germline trimming cut 0 bases from V and 6 bases from J; bases unmatched to any gene: 10. Germline V CDR1 and CDR2: LGHNA, YNFKEQ. The CDR3 contains 17 residues. CDR3 in amino acids: CASSQEVSGLASDTQYF. The CDR3 DNA reads TGTGCCAGCAGCCAAGAAGTTTCGGGACTAGCAAGTGATACGCAGTATTTT.

This clonotype was seen ten or more times. The rearrangement joins TRBV2 to TRBJ1-2; the D gene is possibly TRBD1 (6 bases). Looked up from germline, CDR1 is SNHLY and CDR2 is FYNNEI. The CDR3 loop spans 15 amino acids. The ends were cut back, 0 bases at V and 6 bases at J, with 14 bases in the middle. This CDR3 is CASSEAAVDSDGYTF. CDR3 coding DNA: TGTGCCAGCAGTGAAGCGGCAGTGGACAGCGATGGCTACACCTTC.

This clonotype was observed at least ten times. This chain links TRBV2 with TRBJ2-3, with a tentative D call TRBD1 (6 bases). Germline CDR1 reads SNHLY; CDR2 reads FYNNEI. The CDR3 is 16 amino acids. V shed 5 bases and J shed 4 bases, with 19 bases lying between them. In DNA, the CDR3 is TGTGCCAGCAGTTGGCCCGAGCAGGGGCGCTCAGATACGCAGTATTTT. Translating gives CASSWPEQGRSDTQYF.

With respect to this clonotype: A read error is possible here, since a much larger clone lies one base away. The genes are TRBV30 and TRBJ1-1; D call uncertain. V shed 4 bases and J shed 4 bases, with 13 bases lying between them. Germline V gene sequence: CDR1 GTSNPN, CDR2 SVGIG (reference sequence). There are 13 residues in the CDR3. CDR3 sequence: CAWNPTRTTEAFF. The DNA of the CDR3 is TGTGCCTGGAACCCCACACGGACCACTGAAGCTTTCTTT.

With respect to this clonotype: Just one base apart from a much larger clone, this may be a read error. The chain joins TRBV7-9 to TRBJ2-3, with 10 bases that match TRBD2. The germline V gene has CDR1 SEHNR and CDR2 FQNEAQ (reference sequence). The trim removed 5 bases at V and 3 bases at J, leaving 8 bases unmatched. CDR3 size: 16 residues. The chain's CDR3 is CASSPGASGRTDTQYF. Here the CDR3 DNA reads TGTGCCAGCAGCCCTGGGGCTAGCGGGAGAACAGATACGCAGTATTTT. Using reference TRBV7-9 and TRBJ2-3 for the parts outside the CDR3, the full variable domain is DTGVSQNPRHKITKRGQNVTFRCDPISEHNRLYWYRQTLGQGPEFLTYFQNEAQLEKSRLLSDRFSAERPKGSFSTLEIQRTEQGDSAMYLCASSPGASGRTDTQYFGPGTRLTVL.

This clonotype was found a few times. The rearrangement uses TRBV7-6 and TRBJ1-1, with D tentatively TRBD1 (5 bases). The CDR3 has 15 amino acids. Germline assignment: CDR1 SGHVS and CDR2 FNYEAQ. V was pared by 5 bases and J by 4 bases, with 17 bases between. The CDR3 reads CASSGGGSGGTEAFF. The CDR3 nucleotides read TGTGCCAGCAGCGGGGGAGGGAGTGGAGGCACTGAAGCTTTCTTT. Full variable domain (remainder filled in from reference TRBV7-6 and TRBJ1-1): GAGVSQSPRYKVTKRGQDVALRCDPISGHVSLYWYRQALGQGPEFLTYFNYEAQQDKSGLPNDRFSAERPEGSISTLTIQRTEQRDSAMYRCASSGGGSGGTEAFFGQGTRLTVV.

The sample holds a few counts of this clonotype. The chain employs TRBV27 and TRBJ1-2, with 7 bases fitting TRBD1. Losses at the gene ends were 0 bases for V and 3 bases for J; bases not matched to a gene: 7. The germline V gene has CDR1 MNHEY and CDR2 SMNVEV (reference sequence). This CDR3 region has 16 residues. The CDR3: CASSLSYLGGDYGYTF. CDR3 bases: TGTGCCAGCAGTTTATCTTATTTAGGGGGCGACTATGGCTACACCTTC.

This clonotype has more than one count but fewer than ten. This chain connects TRBV4-1 to TRBJ1-3, with 8 bases aligning to TRBD1. The V gene end was trimmed by 5 bases and the J gene end by 2 bases; junction bases not matched to a gene: 2. The CDR3 is 14 residues long. Germline V gene data show CDR1 as MGHRA and CDR2 as YSYEKL. CDR3 sequence reads: CASSLDRAGNTIYF. The DNA for the CDR3 is TGCGCCAGCAGCTTGGACAGGGCTGGAAACACCATATATTTT.

This clonotype was seen at least ten times. This chain joins TRBV14 and TRBJ2-1; a possible D gene is TRBD1 (6 bases). The V gene's germline CDR1 is SGHDN and CDR2 FVKESK. The CDR3 loop spans 16 amino acids. The V end lost 2 bases, the J end lost 4 bases, and 15 bases lay between the germline ends. CDR3 sequence reads: CASSQRGQGPYNEQFF. The CDR3 DNA is TGTGCCAGCAGCCAACGTGGGCAGGGGCCTTACAATGAGCAGTTCTTC.

This clonotype was detected only once. A read error may produce the germline difference seen at one junction end. The gene calls are TRBV30 and TRBJ2-2; 11 bases map to TRBD2. This CDR3 is built from 15 residues. Germline V gene data show CDR1 as GTSNPN and CDR2 as SVGIG (reference sequence). The CDR3 DNA sequence: TGTGCCTGGGGGGGACTAGCGGCAAACACCGGGAAGCTGTTTTTT. Translated: CAWGGLAANTGKLFF.

A note on this clonotype: Just one base apart from a much larger clone, this may be a read error. The chain's CDR3 is CASSEGSRCEQYF. The CDR3 nucleotides are TGTGCCAGCAGTGAAGGGTCCCGCTGCGAGCAGTACTTC. The chain uses TRBV2 and TRBJ2-7, with D uncertain. Germline CDR1 and CDR2: SNHLY and FYNNEI. Trimming removed 1 base at V and 6 bases at J, with 10 bases between. This CDR3 has 13 residues.

About this clonotype: A clone one base away is much larger, so this may be a read error. The gene calls are TRBV24-1 and TRBJ2-2, with 8 bases aligning to TRBD1. Germline V gives CDR1 KGHDR, CDR2 SFDVKD. This CDR3 spans 16 amino acids. Written as DNA, the CDR3 is TGTGCCACCAGTGATTTGCAGGGGGCGAGCTCCGGGGAGCTGTCTTTT. This sequence encodes CATSDLQGASSGELSF.

This clonotype was detected ten times or more. The chain recombines TRBV28 with TRBJ1-5; tentative D call: TRBD1 (5 bases). This CDR3 is 16 amino acids long. CDR1 and CDR2 from the germline V gene are MDHEN and SYDVKM. V was trimmed by 6 bases and J by 2 bases, leaving 17 bases between them. In DNA form, the CDR3 reads TGTGCCAGCAGGCACGGCCGGGACCGCGGCAATCAGCCCCAGCATTTT. Amino acids: CASRHGRDRGNQPQHF.

This clonotype was observed at least ten times. The chain carries TRBV11-2 and TRBJ2-1; D is ambiguous. The CDR3 has 14 amino acids. The V gene lost 5 bases and the J gene lost 0 bases, with 8 bases spanning the gap. Germline V CDR1 and CDR2: SGHAT, FQNNGV. CDR3 region: CASSHASSYNEQFF. In nucleotides, the CDR3 is TGTGCCAGCAGCCACGCTAGCTCCTACAATGAGCAGTTCTTC.

This clonotype was seen many times. The V gene is TRBV27, the J gene TRBJ2-6; 7 bases align to TRBD1. This CDR3 has 18 residues. The germline CDR1 and CDR2 sequences are MNHEY and SMNVEV (reference sequence). The V gene end was trimmed by 0 bases and the J gene end by 2 bases; junction bases not matched to a gene: 7. CDR3 nucleotides: TGTGCCAGCAGTTTATCGATACAGGGGTGGCCTGGGGCCAACGTCCTGACTTTC. Protein product: CASSLSIQGWPGANVLTF.

This clonotype was observed a few times. This chain links TRBV20-1 with TRBJ1-2; D remains ambiguous. Germline V gene data show CDR1 as DFQATT and CDR2 as SNEGSKA (reference sequence). CDR3 length equals 16 residues. Deletions cut 3 bases from V and 4 bases from J, with 21 bases between. The CDR3 sequence: CSASNPREVRGYGYTF. The CDR3 DNA reads as TGCAGTGCTAGCAATCCGCGCGAGGTTCGGGGCTATGGCTACACCTTC.

For this clonotype: This may be a read error: a much more frequent sequence differs by one nucleotide. The V gene is TRBV7-8, the J gene TRBJ2-4, with D possibly matching TRBD1 (5 bases). This CDR3 contains 17 residues. Germline-derived CDR1 and CDR2 are SGHVS and FQNEAQ. CDR3 residues: CASCLDNRLLAKNIQYF. DNA for the CDR3: TGTGCCAGCTGCTTAGACAACAGGCTTCTAGCCAAAAACATTCAGTACTTC.

Turning to this clonotype: A clone one base away is much larger, so this may be a read error. The chain employs TRBV5-1 and TRBJ2-7; D assignment may be TRBD1 or TRBD2 (5 bases each). V was shortened by 4 bases and J by 5 bases, with 13 bases between the two germline ends. Germline CDR1 and CDR2: SGHRS and YFSETQ. This CDR3 is 13 amino acids long. The CDR3 loop reads CASSLGRGHEQYF. DNA of the CDR3: TGCGCCAGCAGCCTGGGACGGGGCCACGAGCAGTACTTC.

This clonotype was counted only a few times. The gene calls are TRBV3-2 and TRBJ1-5; TRBD1 reflects the table's D call only, with no check against the DNA. TRBV3-2 is assigned pseudogene status. CDR3 size: 17 residues. CDR3 in amino acids: CASSQEIRDREGQPQHF. For the CDR3, the DNA is TGTGCCAGCAGCCAAGAAATTCGTGACAGAGAGGGTCAGCCCCAGCATTTT.

The sample holds many counts of this clonotype. J is TRBJ2-7 and V is TRBV19; D may be TRBD1 (6 bases). V was shortened by 5 bases and J by 7 bases, with 12 bases between the two germline ends. Germline assignment: CDR1 LNHDA and CDR2 SQIVND (reference sequence). CDR3 size: 12 residues. In DNA form, the CDR3 reads TGTGCCAGTAGTCAGGGACAATGGGAGCAGTACTTC. This sequence encodes CASSQGQWEQYF. Drawing the rest from reference TRBV19 and TRBJ2-7, the complete variable domain is DGGITQSPKYLFRKEGQNVTLSCEQNLNHDAMYWYRQDPGQGLRLIYYSQIVNDFQKGDIAEGYSVSREKKESFPLTVTSAQKNPTAFYLCASSQGQWEQYFGPGTRLTVT.

This clonotype came up many times. The rearrangement joins TRBV12-3 or TRBV12-4 to TRBJ2-6, with D perhaps matching TRBD2 (5 bases). CDR3 length: 20 residues. V gave up 3 bases and J gave up 0 bases, with 21 bases separating them. The CDR3 loop is CASSFQAPGKPLSGANVLTF. For the CDR3, the DNA is TGTGCCAGCAGTTTTCAGGCGCCGGGAAAGCCTCTCTCTGGGGCCAACGTCCTGACTTTC.

On this clonotype: A read error may produce the germline difference seen at one junction end. The chain recombines TRBV5-6 with TRBJ2-5; D ambiguous. The CDR3 covers 15 residues. Germline lookup yields CDR1 SGHDT and CDR2 YYEEEE. The CDR3 nucleotides are TGTGCCAGCAGCTCTCTAGTTGGACGGCAAGCGACCCAGTACTTC. Translation gives CASSSLVGRQATQYF.